This T cell receptor beta chain came from a study of cytomegalovirus exposure and HLA in healthy donors (dated by TCRdb to about 2017). Looking at the study overall: The roughly 670 repertoires of the first cohort and the 95 to 150 validation repertoires were produced on the same platform, according to a later analysis. The study aimed to test whether signatures of past pathogen exposure could be identified by cataloging public T cell receptors. High-throughput TCR immunosequencing, statistical association of individual TCRs with disease status, and machine learning were combined to predict cytomegalovirus infection status. In addition to the first cohort of 650 to 800 subjects, a separate validation cohort of approximately 130 different subjects was used. Study-wide findings and limitations: A later analysis found that TCRs clustered in the first cohort also tended to co-occur in the 110 or so validation repertoires, with 94% of cluster scores above 0. In the study, 150 to 200 TCR beta chains were listed as associated with cytomegalovirus. According to the authors, the approach could potentially be generalized to other disease states and immunological phenotypes. A later analysis lacked HLA typing for the validation cohort, so it scored co-occurrence in that cohort across all 130 or so repertoires. Across donors, most TCR sequences were observed very rarely, whereas some public TCRs were present in many individuals. In vitro tests confirmed that a few of the cytomegalovirus-associated TCR beta chains recognize cytomegalovirus antigens. The classifier was reported to diagnose cytomegalovirus status with high specificity and sensitivity in both the original cohort and the validation cohort.

On this clone: This receptor's antigen is unknown. Base qualities are not recorded, but no much larger clone differs from it by a single base.

V ends up 6 bases short and J 5 bases short, with an unmatched junction base count of 10. The germline V gene specifies SNHLY as CDR1 and FYNNEI as CDR2. Taken from cysteine to phenylalanine, the CDR3 has 15 residues. The CDR3 DNA has 45 bases and is translated from base 1. The library was made by the immunoSEQ multiplex PCR assay. The authors' analysis ran thus. A statistical classification framework was developed to diagnose cytomegalovirus status using the catalog of TCR beta chain sequences. TCRdb limited this immuneACCESS table to in-frame rearrangements with V and J called. A share of clones is missing; checked studies link under half to unresolved V genes, and the rest is unexplained. Clone size and V and J calls were adopted from that table, with D and trimming inferred from the DNA. The sample table shows 110,000 to 150,000 clones, and about 94% are seen once. About 1.7% of the sample rests with the top ten.

Separate from the roughly 650-subject first cohort, the validation cohort of more than 90 subjects was the group to which the donors belonged. This receptor was identified in a man between 18 and 35 years old in good health and CMV-seropositive. Sequenced material: PBMCs. The receptor chain draws on TRBV2 and TRBJ2-5, with TRBD2 matching 9 junction bases. The base sequence is TGTGCCAGCAGCGTTAGCGGGAGCGGTGTGGAGACCCAGTACTTC. Translated, it gives CASSVSGSGVETQYF.